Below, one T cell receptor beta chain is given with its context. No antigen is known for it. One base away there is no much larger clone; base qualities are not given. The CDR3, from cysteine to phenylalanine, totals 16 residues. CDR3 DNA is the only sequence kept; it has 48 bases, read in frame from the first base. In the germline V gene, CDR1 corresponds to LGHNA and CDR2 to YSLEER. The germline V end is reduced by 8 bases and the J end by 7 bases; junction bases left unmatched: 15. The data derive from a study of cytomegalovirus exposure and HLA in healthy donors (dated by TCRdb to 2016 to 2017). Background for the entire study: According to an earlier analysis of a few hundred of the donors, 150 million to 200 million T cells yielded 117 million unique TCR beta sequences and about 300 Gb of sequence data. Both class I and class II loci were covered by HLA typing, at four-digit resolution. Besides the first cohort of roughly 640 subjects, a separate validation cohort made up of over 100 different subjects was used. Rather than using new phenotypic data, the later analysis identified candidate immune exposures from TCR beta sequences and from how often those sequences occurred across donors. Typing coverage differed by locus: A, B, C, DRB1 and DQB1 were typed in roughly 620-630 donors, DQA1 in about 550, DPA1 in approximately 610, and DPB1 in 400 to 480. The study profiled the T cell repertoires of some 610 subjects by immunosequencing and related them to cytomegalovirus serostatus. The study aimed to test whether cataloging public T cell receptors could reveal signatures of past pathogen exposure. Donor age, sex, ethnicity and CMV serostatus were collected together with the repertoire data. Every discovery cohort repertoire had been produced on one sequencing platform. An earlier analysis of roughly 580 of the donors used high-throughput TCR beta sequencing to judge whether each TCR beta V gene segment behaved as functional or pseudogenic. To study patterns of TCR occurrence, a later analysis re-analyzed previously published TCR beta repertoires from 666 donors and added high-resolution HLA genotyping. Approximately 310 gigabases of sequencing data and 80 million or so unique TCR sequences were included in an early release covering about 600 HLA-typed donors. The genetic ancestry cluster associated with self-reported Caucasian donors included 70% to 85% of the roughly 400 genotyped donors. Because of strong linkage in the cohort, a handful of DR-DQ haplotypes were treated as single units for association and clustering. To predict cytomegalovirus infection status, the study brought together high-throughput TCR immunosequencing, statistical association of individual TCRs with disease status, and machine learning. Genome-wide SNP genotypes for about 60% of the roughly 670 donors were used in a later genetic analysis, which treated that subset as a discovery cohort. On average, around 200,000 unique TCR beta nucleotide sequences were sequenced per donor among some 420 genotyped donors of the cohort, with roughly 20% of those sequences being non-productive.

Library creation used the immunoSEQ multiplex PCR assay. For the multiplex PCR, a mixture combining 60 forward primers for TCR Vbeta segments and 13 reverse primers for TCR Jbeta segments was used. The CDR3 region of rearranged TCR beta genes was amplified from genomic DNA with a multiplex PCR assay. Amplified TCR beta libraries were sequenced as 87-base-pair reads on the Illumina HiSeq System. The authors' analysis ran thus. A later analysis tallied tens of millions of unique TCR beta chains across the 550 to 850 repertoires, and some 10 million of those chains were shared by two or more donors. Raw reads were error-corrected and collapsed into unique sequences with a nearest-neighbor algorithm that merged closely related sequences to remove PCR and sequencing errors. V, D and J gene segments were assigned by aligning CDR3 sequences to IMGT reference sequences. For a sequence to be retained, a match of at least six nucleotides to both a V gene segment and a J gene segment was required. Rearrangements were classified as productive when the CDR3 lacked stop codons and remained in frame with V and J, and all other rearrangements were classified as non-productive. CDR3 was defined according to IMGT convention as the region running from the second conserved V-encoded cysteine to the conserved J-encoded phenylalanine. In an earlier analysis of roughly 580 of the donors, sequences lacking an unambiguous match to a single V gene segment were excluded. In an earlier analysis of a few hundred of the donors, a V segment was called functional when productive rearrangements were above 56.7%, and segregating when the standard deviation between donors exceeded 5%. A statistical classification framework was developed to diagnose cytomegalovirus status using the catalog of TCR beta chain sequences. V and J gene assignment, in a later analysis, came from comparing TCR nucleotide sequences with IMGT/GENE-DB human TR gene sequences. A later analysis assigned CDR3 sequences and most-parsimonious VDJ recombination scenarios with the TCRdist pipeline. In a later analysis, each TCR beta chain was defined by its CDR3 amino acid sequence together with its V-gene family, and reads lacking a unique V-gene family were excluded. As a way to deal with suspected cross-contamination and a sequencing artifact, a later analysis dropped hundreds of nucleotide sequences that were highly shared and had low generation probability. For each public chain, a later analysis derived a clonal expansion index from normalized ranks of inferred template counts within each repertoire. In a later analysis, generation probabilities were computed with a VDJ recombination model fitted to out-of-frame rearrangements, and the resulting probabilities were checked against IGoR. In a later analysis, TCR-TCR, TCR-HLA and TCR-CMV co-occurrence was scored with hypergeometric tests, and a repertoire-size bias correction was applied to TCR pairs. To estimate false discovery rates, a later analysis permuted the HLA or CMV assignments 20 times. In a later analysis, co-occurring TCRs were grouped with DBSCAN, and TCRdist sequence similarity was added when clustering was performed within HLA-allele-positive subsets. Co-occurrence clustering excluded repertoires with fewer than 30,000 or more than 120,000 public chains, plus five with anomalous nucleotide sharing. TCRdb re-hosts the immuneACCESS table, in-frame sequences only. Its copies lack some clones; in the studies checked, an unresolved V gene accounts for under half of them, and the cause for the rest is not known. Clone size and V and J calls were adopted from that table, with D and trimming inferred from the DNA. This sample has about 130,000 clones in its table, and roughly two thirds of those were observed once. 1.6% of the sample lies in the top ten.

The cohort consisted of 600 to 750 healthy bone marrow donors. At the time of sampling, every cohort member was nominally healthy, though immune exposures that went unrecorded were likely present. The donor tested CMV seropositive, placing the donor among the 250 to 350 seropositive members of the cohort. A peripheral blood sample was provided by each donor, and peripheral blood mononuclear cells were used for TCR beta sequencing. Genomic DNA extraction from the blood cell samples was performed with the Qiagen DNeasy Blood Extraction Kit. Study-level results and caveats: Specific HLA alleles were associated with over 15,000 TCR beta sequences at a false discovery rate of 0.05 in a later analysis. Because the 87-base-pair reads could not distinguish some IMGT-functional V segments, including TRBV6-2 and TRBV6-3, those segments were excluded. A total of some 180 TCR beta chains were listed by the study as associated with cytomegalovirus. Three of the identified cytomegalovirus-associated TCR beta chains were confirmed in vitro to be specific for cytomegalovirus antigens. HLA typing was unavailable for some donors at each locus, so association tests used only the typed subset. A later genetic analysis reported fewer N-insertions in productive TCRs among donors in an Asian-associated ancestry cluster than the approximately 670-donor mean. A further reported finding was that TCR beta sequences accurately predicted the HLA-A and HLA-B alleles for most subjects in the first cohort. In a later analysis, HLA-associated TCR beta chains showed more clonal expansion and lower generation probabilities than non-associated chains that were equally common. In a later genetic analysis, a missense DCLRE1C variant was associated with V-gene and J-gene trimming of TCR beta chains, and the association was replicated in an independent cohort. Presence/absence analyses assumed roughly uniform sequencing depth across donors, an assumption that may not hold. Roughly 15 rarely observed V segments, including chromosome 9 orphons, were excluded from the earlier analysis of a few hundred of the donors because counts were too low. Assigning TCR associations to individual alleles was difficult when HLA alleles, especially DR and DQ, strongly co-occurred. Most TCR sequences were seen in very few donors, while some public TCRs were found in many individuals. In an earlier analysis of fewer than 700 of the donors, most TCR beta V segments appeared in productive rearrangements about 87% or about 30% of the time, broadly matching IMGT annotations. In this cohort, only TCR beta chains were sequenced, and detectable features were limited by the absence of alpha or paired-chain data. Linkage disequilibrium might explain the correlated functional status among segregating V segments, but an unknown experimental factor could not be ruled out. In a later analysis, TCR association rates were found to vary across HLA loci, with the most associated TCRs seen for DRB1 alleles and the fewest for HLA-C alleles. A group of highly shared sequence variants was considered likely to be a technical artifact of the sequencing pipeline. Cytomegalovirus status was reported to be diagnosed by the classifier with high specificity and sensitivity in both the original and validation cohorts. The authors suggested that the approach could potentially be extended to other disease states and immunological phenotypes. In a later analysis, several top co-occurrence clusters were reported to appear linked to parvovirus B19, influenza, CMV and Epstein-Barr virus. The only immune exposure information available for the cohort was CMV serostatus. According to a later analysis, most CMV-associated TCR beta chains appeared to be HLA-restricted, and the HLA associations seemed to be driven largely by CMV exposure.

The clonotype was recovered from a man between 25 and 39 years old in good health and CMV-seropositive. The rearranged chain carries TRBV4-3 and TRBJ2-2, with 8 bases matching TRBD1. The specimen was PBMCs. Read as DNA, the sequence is TGCGCCAGCGCCATTAATGCGGGACAGGTGGTCGGGGAGCTGTTTTTT. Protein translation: CASAINAGQVVGELFF.